This is a list of T cell receptor beta chains from one sample in a study of blood T cells in healthy people across ages. TCRdb called the 5' RACE reads again in MiXCR, with one record for every CDR3 protein. The data show some 1,500,000 distinct CDR3 sequences, 35% to 45% seen once. The sample comprised blood. These receptors all stem from a woman in her late teens or twenties in good health. The CDR3 runs from the conserved cysteine through the conserved F or W. The D gene is left open where the match is weak. Rows give clone size only sometimes, using once, few, many, or a class for an expanded clone.

CDR3 length	V gene	clone size	D gene	J gene	CDR3 DNA	CDR3 protein
18	TRBV15	.	.	TRBJ2-1	TGTGCCACCAGCAGAGATTTCCTAATAGGGGGTGGGTACAATGAGCAGTTCTTC	CATSRDFLIGGGYNEQFF
13	TRBV28	.	TRBD1	TRBJ2-7	TGTGCCAGCAGGGGGACAGGGGTAGACGAGCAGTACTTC	CASRGTGVDEQYF
14	TRBV7-8	.	TRBD2	TRBJ2-5	TGTGCCAGCAGCTCCGAGCGGGAGGCTGAGACCCAGTACTTC	CASSSEREAETQYF
15	TRBV27	.	.	TRBJ2-5	TGTGCCAGCAGTTTATCGACTCTATCGGGCAATGAGCAGTACTTC	CASSLSTLSGNEQYF
21	TRBV15	.	.	TRBJ1-5	TGTGCCACCAGCAGAGATGGGCCAACCAACTACTATGGAAATGGCAATCAGCCCCAGCATTTT	CATSRDGPTNYYGNGNQPQHF
14	TRBV5-1	.	.	TRBJ2-2	TGCGCCAGCAGCCCCGCAGGGCGGACCGGGGAGCTGTTTTTT	CASSPAGRTGELFF
18	TRBV7-2	.	TRBD2	TRBJ2-1	TGTGCCAGCAGCTTAGCCTCTACTAGCGGAGCTTTTTACAATGAGCAGTTCTTC	CASSLASTSGAFYNEQFF
15	TRBV7-2	.	TRBD2	TRBJ2-1	TGTGCCAGCAGTCTAAGGACTAGCGGATACAATAAGCAGTTCTTC	CASSLRTSGYNKQFF
17	TRBV29-1	.	TRBD1	TRBJ2-7	TGCAGCGCTGTCCAATCGACAGGGACAGGGGGGACCTACGAGCAGTACTTC	CSAVQSTGTGGTYEQYF
14	TRBV18	few	.	TRBJ1-2	TGTGCCAGCTCACCAGGCGCGGGAGAGTATGGCTACACCTTC	CASSPGAGEYGYTF
15	TRBV7-9	.	.	TRBJ2-3	TGTGCCAGCAGCTTGCGGGACGAGAGCACAAATACGCAGTATTTT	CASSLRDESTNTQYF
13	TRBV20-1	few	TRBD1	TRBJ2-5	TGCAGTCCCAGACAGGGGGTTTCTTATGAGCAGTACTTC	CSPRQGVSYEQYF
14	TRBV12-3/TRBV12-4	.	.	TRBJ1-1	TGTGCCAGCACCTGGGGGGCTGGGGGCACTGAAGCTTTCTTT	CASTWGAGGTEAFF
13	TRBV25-1	few	.	TRBJ1-1	TGTGCCAGCAGCGCTGGGTTGGGATTTGAAGCTTTCTTT	CASSAGLGFEAFF
13	TRBV6-8	.	.	TRBJ1-6	TGTGCCAGCGGAACAAGCATGAATTCACCCCTCCACTTT	CASGTSMNSPLHF
14	TRBV12-3/TRBV12-4	few	TRBD1	TRBJ1-6	TGTGCCAGCAGTGAACAGGGGGTTTGGTCACCCCTCCACTTT	CASSEQGVWSPLHF
15	TRBV28	.	TRBD1	TRBJ1-6	TGTGCCAGCAGTTTATCAGGACAGGGGAAATCACCCCTCCACTTT	CASSLSGQGKSPLHF
15	TRBV7-2	.	.	TRBJ2-4	TGTGCCAGCAGCTTAGCGGACTCTAGAAGGGCCATTCAGTACTTC	CASSLADSRRAIQYF
12	TRBV20-1	.	.	TRBJ2-5	TGCAGTGCCCAAGACTTCCAAGAGACCCAGTACTTC	CSAQDFQETQYF
16	TRBV12-3/TRBV12-4	few	TRBD1	TRBJ1-2	TGTGCCAGCAGAACAATTGGACAGGGGCATAACTATGGCTACACCTTC	CASRTIGQGHNYGYTF
15	TRBV9	few	.	TRBJ2-3	TGTGCCAGCAGCACAGTAGCGGAAATAGGTGATACGCAGTATTTT	CASSTVAEIGDTQYF
15	TRBV9	few	.	TRBJ1-1	TGTGCCAGCAGCGTAGGAACCACTTTGAACACTGAAGCTTTCTTT	CASSVGTTLNTEAFF
14	TRBV9	many	.	TRBJ2-7	TGTGCCAGCAGCGTAGAGGGCCGCTACAATGAGCAGTACTTC	CASSVEGRYNEQYF
13	TRBV12-5	.	.	TRBJ2-5	TGTGCTAGTACACCTACGGGTGCAGAGACCCAGTACTTC	CASTPTGAETQYF
15	TRBV4-3	.	.	TRBJ2-2	TGCGCCAGCAGGGAGGGCCTTTTGAACACCGGGGAGCTGTTTTTT	CASREGLLNTGELFF
14	TRBV5-1	few	.	TRBJ2-2	TGCGCCAGCAGTAAGAGGGGGGACACCGGGGAGCTGTTTTTT	CASSKRGDTGELFF
14	TRBV29-1	few	.	TRBJ1-2	TGCAGCGTTGAAGAGAATACAGGGTACTATGGCTACACCTTC	CSVEENTGYYGYTF